These T cell receptor beta chains were read from a single sample in a study of T cells in Graves' hyperthyroidism and ophthalmopathy. TCRdb passed the multiplex PCR reads through MiXCR, listing each CDR3 protein once. The repertoire includes 300,000 to 400,000 distinct CDR3 sequences, about 14% of them detected once, and around 24% sits in the top ten. The material sequenced was blood. The receptors were sampled from a woman younger than 45 with Graves' hyperthyroidism. The CDR3 runs from the conserved cysteine through the conserved F or W. The D gene is left open where the match is weak. Clone size is not always given. Where it is, it says once, few, many or a class for expanded clones.

clone_size	v_call	d_call	j_call	cdr3_nt	cdr3_aa
few	TRBV30	NA	TRBJ2-2	TGTGCCTGGAGTCCTATATCCCGGGAGCTGTTTTTT	CAWSPISRELFF
many	TRBV28	TRBD2	TRBJ2-7	TGTGCCAGCAGGAGAACCGGGACTAGCGGGAGTAACGAGCAGTACTTC	CASRRTGTSGSNEQYF
few	TRBV24-1	NA	TRBJ2-3	TGTGCCACCAAAGGCCTCACTTTCACAGATACGCAGTATTTT	CATKGLTFTDTQYF
many	TRBV5-1	TRBD2	TRBJ2-7	TGCGCCAGCAGCTATGATTCCCCTAGCGGAAGCTCCTACGAGCAGTACTTC	CASSYDSPSGSSYEQYF
many	TRBV20-1	NA	TRBJ2-3	TGCAGTGCTAGATTCCAGGAGAACACAGATACGCAGTATTTT	CSARFQENTDTQYF
NA	TRBV10-3	NA	TRBJ2-5	TGTGCCATCATGGGGGAAATTTGGCGGGTCTTCCAGTACTTC	CAIMGEIWRVFQYF
many	TRBV14	NA	TRBJ2-6	TGTGCCAGCAGCCAAAAACAGGGCGGCGTTTATGGGGCCAACGTCCTGACTTTC	CASSQKQGGVYGANVLTF
few	TRBV5-6	NA	TRBJ1-1	TGTGCCAGCAGCTTTAGGGGAGGCACTGAAGCTTTCTTT	CASSFRGGTEAFF
few	TRBV3-1	TRBD1	TRBJ1-2	TGTGCCAGCAGTCCCCGGGACAGCGGACTCTATGGCTACACCTTC	CASSPRDSGLYGYTF
many	TRBV25-1	NA	TRBJ1-2	TGTGCCAGCAATCGTTCTCCCTATGGCTACACCTTC	CASNRSPYGYTF
few	TRBV20-1	NA	TRBJ2-7	TGCAGTGCCACTTTGGAGGGAGTCTATGAGCAGTACTTC	CSATLEGVYEQYF
many	TRBV7-2	NA	TRBJ2-3	TGTGCCAGCAGCGCTGACTCATATAGCACAGATACGCAGTATTTT	CASSADSYSTDTQYF
few	TRBV20-1	NA	TRBJ2-7	TGCAGTGCTAGCCCCGCTCCTAGACTTTTCGAACAGTACTTC	CSASPAPRLFEQYF
many	TRBV28	NA	TRBJ2-4	TGTGCCAGCAGTCTCCGAAGCCCTATTCAGTACTTC	CASSLRSPIQYF
many	TRBV6-5	NA	TRBJ2-3	TGTGCCAGCAGTTACTCCCAGGGCGCAGATACGCAGTATTTT	CASSYSQGADTQYF
NA	TRBV14	TRBD2	TRBJ2-2	TGTGCCAGCAGCCTACTAGCGGGAGGGCGAACCGGCACCGGGGAGCTGTTTTTT	CASSLLAGGRTGTGELFF
NA	TRBV18	TRBD1	TRBJ2-7	TGTGCCAGCTCACCACCGACAGGGAACGAGCAGTACTTC	CASSPPTGNEQYF
NA	TRBV3-1	NA	TRBJ2-1	TGTGCCAGCAGTCCCGGGCCCGATCGGGATGAGCAGTTCTTC	CASSPGPDRDEQFF
NA	TRBV12-3/TRBV12-4	NA	TRBJ1-3	TGTGCCAGCAGCCTCGGACCCCTCTCAAACACCATATATTTT	CASSLGPLSNTIYF
many	TRBV13	NA	TRBJ1-5	TGTGCCAGCAGCTTAGGGAAAGGGCAGCCCCAGCATTTT	CASSLGKGQPQHF
NA	TRBV20-1	NA	TRBJ1-2	TGCAGTGCTAGAGACGACAATTTCTATGGCTACACCTTC	CSARDDNFYGYTF
many	TRBV20-1	NA	TRBJ2-3	TGCAGTGCTGAAGACAGAATAATCCCAGATACGCAGTATTTT	CSAEDRIIPDTQYF
few	TRBV6-1	TRBD1	TRBJ2-3	TGTGCCAGCCCATACGGGACAGGGGGACCAGATACGCAGTATTTT	CASPYGTGGPDTQYF
many	TRBV27	NA	TRBJ2-3	TGTGCCAGCAGTAGTCCCCTCACAGATACGCAGTATTTT	CASSSPLTDTQYF
few	TRBV9	TRBD1	TRBJ1-4	TGTGCCAGCAGCCCCTACCTTGGGACAGGGGGCAATGAAAAACTGTTTTTT	CASSPYLGTGGNEKLFF
NA	TRBV28	TRBD1	TRBJ2-7	TGTGCCAGCCGGGGACAGGGAAACTACGAGCAGTACTTC	CASRGQGNYEQYF
many	TRBV15	NA	TRBJ2-3	TGTGCCACCAGCAGGCCCTTGGGGCCCCTCGGAGACACAGATACGCAGTATTTT	CATSRPLGPLGDTDTQYF
many	TRBV20-1	TRBD1	TRBJ1-2	TGCAGTGCTACGGGACAGTTGTATGGCTACACCTTC	CSATGQLYGYTF
NA	TRBV6-5	NA	TRBJ1-4	TGTGCCAGCAGTTACCCAAAGGAGAAGCATGAAAAACTGTTTTTT	CASSYPKEKHEKLFF
many	TRBV6-1	TRBD1	TRBJ2-5	TGTGCCAGCACCCAAAACAGGGGGCGCTTTGAGACCCAGTACTTC	CASTQNRGRFETQYF
many	TRBV20-1	NA	TRBJ1-3	TGCAGTGCTGGCACAGGATCCTACATCTCTGGAAACACCATATATTTT	CSAGTGSYISGNTIYF
few	TRBV20-1	TRBD2	TRBJ2-7	TGCAGTGCTAGACAAATGAAGACTAGCCCCACTTACGAGCAGTACTTC	CSARQMKTSPTYEQYF
NA	TRBV7-9	TRBD1	TRBJ1-1	TGTGCCAGCAGCTCGACAGGGGGCGACACTGAAGCTTTCTTT	CASSSTGGDTEAFF
many	TRBV6-5	NA	TRBJ1-5	TGTGCCAGCAGTTACGCGAATCAGCCCCAGCATTTT	CASSYANQPQHF
many	TRBV7-8	NA	TRBJ2-3	TGTGCCAGCAGCTTAAATCTACCAGATACGCAGTATTTT	CASSLNLPDTQYF
few	TRBV19	NA	TRBJ2-7	TGTGCCAGTAAAGGGGCCGAGCAGTACTTC	CASKGAEQYF
many	TRBV6-4	NA	TRBJ2-2	TGTGCCAGCAGTGAAGTCGCAGGGAACACCGGGGAGCTGTTTTTT	CASSEVAGNTGELFF
many	TRBV3-1	TRBD1	TRBJ1-6	TGTGCCAGCAGCCATCGACAGGGGGCTTCACCCCTCCACTTT	CASSHRQGASPLHF
few	TRBV3-1	NA	TRBJ1-2	TGTGCCAGCAGCCAAGTGTACAGAGCTAACTATGGCTACACCTTC	CASSQVYRANYGYTF
many	TRBV11-2	NA	TRBJ2-5	TGTGCCAGCAGCTTTGAGACCCAGTACTTC	CASSFETQYF
many	TRBV12-3/TRBV12-4	NA	TRBJ2-5	TGTGCCAGCAGACAGAACATCCAAGAGACCCAGTACTTC	CASRQNIQETQYF
NA	TRBV11-2	NA	TRBJ2-1	TGTGCCAGCAGCTCGACAGCCCAATACAATGAGCAGTTCTTC	CASSSTAQYNEQFF
NA	TRBV18	TRBD1	TRBJ2-7	TGTGCCAGCTCGCGCTCGGGTGGACAGGGAAACGAGCAGTACTTC	CASSRSGGQGNEQYF
few	TRBV10-2	NA	TRBJ2-2	TGCGCCAGCAGTGGGAGAACAGGGAAGCTTCCCGGGGAGCTGTTTTTT	CASSGRTGKLPGELFF
many	TRBV10-2	TRBD2	TRBJ2-7	TGCGCCACCAGCCAGGGGGGACTAGCGGGCCGCTACGAGCAGTACTTC	CATSQGGLAGRYEQYF
few	TRBV20-1	NA	TRBJ1-2	TGCAGTGCTATCCTCCCAGGGCCTGGCTACACCTTC	CSAILPGPGYTF
NA	TRBV19	TRBD2	TRBJ2-2	TGTGCCAGTAGTAATGCGGGGGACACCGGGGAGCTGTTTTTT	CASSNAGDTGELFF
many	TRBV27	NA	TRBJ1-4	TGTGCCAGCTCACCCAGACAGGCAACTAATGAAAAACTGTTTTTT	CASSPRQATNEKLFF
many	TRBV6-6	NA	TRBJ1-2	TGTGCCAGCAGTTACTCCCTAGAGAATCCCTTTTGGGGCTACACCTTC	CASSYSLENPFWGYTF
NA	TRBV29-1	NA	TRBJ2-1	TGCAGCGTCCGACGACCGGGACTTAGCAATGAGCAGTTCTTC	CSVRRPGLSNEQFF
many	TRBV7-9	NA	TRBJ1-1	TGTGCCAGCAGCTCTGGCCGAAGCATGAACACTGAAGCTTTCTTT	CASSSGRSMNTEAFF
NA	TRBV2	TRBD1	TRBJ2-1	TGTGCCAGCAGCCGGGACAGGGGGGACAACGAGCAGTTCTTC	CASSRDRGDNEQFF
many	TRBV20-1	TRBD2	TRBJ2-6	TGCAGCTCGATTCGGGGGGGGCGCGGTGGGGCCAACGTCCTGACTTTC	CSSIRGGRGGANVLTF
many	TRBV24-1	NA	TRBJ1-2	TGTGCCACCAACGCCGGTCATGTGGGCGGCTACACCTTC	CATNAGHVGGYTF
few	TRBV29-1	NA	TRBJ2-5	TGCAGCGTTGAAGGGGGCGGAGAGACCCAGTACTTC	CSVEGGGETQYF
many	TRBV11-2	TRBD2	TRBJ2-1	TGTGCCAGCAGTTTAGCGGGAGGAATGAATGAGCAGTTCTTC	CASSLAGGMNEQFF
few	TRBV6-1	NA	TRBJ1-1	TGTGCCAGCAGTTCAACCGGGACCACTGAAGCTTTCTTT	CASSSTGTTEAFF
NA	TRBV7-9	TRBD1	TRBJ1-4	TGTGCCAGCAGCTTCACCTCCGCGGGACAGGGAAATGAAAAACTGTTTTTT	CASSFTSAGQGNEKLFF